Below, 29 T cell receptor beta chains from the same sample are listed, as sequenced in a study of radiation and T cells in renal cell carcinoma. Repertoires were generated with immunoSEQ multiplex PCR, while TCRdb's copy carries only in-frame clones and drops some. Among more than 150,000 clones listed, approximately 90% were seen once. Time point in this sample: blood 2 weeks post-SBRT. Specified treatment: 15 Gy SBRT to primary tumor, nephrectomy 4 weeks later. Here the sequenced sample was blood, taken from a patient whose treatment included radiotherapy and nephrectomy. The receptors stem from a woman between 45 and 65 years old with renal cell carcinoma.

This clone was observed a single time. The rearrangement uses TRBV7-2 and TRBJ1-1; D is unresolved. Per the germline V gene, CDR1 is SGHTA and CDR2 is FQGNSA. The CDR3 has 13 residues. The germline V and J ends were trimmed by 5 bases and 5 bases, with 12 bases remaining between them. The CDR3 here is CASSPRPGTEAFF. In DNA form, the CDR3 reads TGTGCCAGCAGCCCGAGACCGGGGACTGAAGCTTTCTTT.

CDR3 loop: CSARDRGEQFF. CDR3 in DNA: TGCAGTGCTAGAGATCGCGGTGAGCAGTTCTTC. The chain is built from TRBV20-1 and TRBJ2-1; no clear D. Germline CDR1 DFQATT, CDR2 SNEGSKA (reference sequence). V gave up 0 bases and J gave up 9 bases, with 6 bases separating them. The CDR3 runs to 11 residues.

In its sample, this clone was seen once. The CDR3 reads CASSETSGGPDTQYF. As DNA, the CDR3 is TGTGCCAGCAGCGAGACTAGTGGTGGTCCAGATACGCAGTATTTT. The chain links TRBV13 to TRBJ2-3; D may be TRBD2 (6 bases). With 5 bases removed from V and 4 bases from J, the gap between germline ends came to 16 bases. This CDR3 has 15 amino acids. Germline V gives CDR1 PRHDT, CDR2 FYEKMQ (reference sequence).

This clone was counted a single time. The V and J genes are TRBV19 and TRBJ1-5; 10 bases agree with TRBD1. Trimming cost V 2 bases and J 7 bases; bases outside gene matches: 8. CDR3 length: 16 amino acids. Looked up from germline, CDR1 is LNHDA and CDR2 is SQIVND (reference sequence). The CDR3: CASSIPRDRGGQPQHF. The CDR3, as DNA: TGTGCCAGTAGTATACCCCGGGACAGGGGCGGACAGCCCCAGCATTTT.

This chain joins TRBV6-1 and TRBJ2-5; possibly TRBD1 for D (6 bases). Germline V gene sequence: CDR1 MNHNS, CDR2 SASEGT. V was shortened by 4 bases and J by 5 bases, with 17 bases between the two germline ends. The CDR3 totals 15 residues. The CDR3 sequence is CASSALGGGTETQYF. In DNA form, the CDR3 reads TGTGCCAGCAGTGCACTAGGGGGTGGCACGGAGACCCAGTACTTC.

V and J are TRBV5-6 and TRBJ2-1, with TRBD1 matching 7 bases. V lost 3 bases to trimming and J lost 4 bases; unmatched junction nucleotides: 1. The CDR3 loop spans 13 amino acids. Germline V lookup: CDR1 SGHDT, CDR2 YYEEEE. CDR3 coding DNA: TGTGCCAGCAGCTGGGGACAGTACAATGAGCAGTTCTTC. Residues: CASSWGQYNEQFF.

This chain uses TRBV5-1 with TRBJ1-4; D unclear. CDR3 size: 14 residues. Trimming removed 3 bases at V and 6 bases at J, with 12 bases between. From germline, CDR1 is SGHRS and CDR2 YFSETQ. CDR3 sequence: CASSSWGTDEKLFF. For the CDR3, the DNA is TGCGCCAGCAGCTCGTGGGGTACGGATGAAAAACTGTTTTTT.

V usage is TRBV29-1 and J usage is TRBJ1-1; D remains unclear. Germline V CDR1 and CDR2: SQVTM, ANQGSEA. The CDR3 contains 12 residues. V lost 6 bases to trimming and J lost 3 bases, with 11 bases between them. This chain's CDR3 is CSVGDDYTEAFF. CDR3 in DNA: TGCAGCGTGGGTGATGATTACACTGAAGCTTTCTTT.

This clone showed up just a few times. The chain recombines TRBV2 with TRBJ1-1; 8 bases agree with TRBD1. Germline-derived CDR1 and CDR2 are SNHLY and FYNNEI. Trimming removed 5 bases from V and 5 bases from J; junction bases left unmatched: 7. The CDR3 runs to 14 residues. The CDR3 protein is CASSSDRGFTEAFF. In DNA, the CDR3 is TGTGCCAGCAGTTCAGACAGGGGTTTTACTGAAGCTTTCTTT. The whole variable domain, remainder taken from reference TRBV2 and TRBJ1-1, is EPEVTQTPSHQVTQMGQEVILRCVPISNHLYFYWYRQILGQKVEFLVSFYNNEISEKSEIFDDQFSVERPDGSNFTLKIRSTKLEDSAMYFCASSSDRGFTEAFFGQGTRLTVV.

The chain couples TRBV7-9 to TRBJ2-3, with 11 bases aligning to TRBD1. CDR1 and CDR2 (germline): SEHNR, FQNEAQ (reference sequence). The ends lost 2 bases at V and 3 bases at J; junction bases unmatched: 4. The CDR3 extends over 16 amino acids. In nucleotides, the CDR3 is TGTGCCAGCAGCTTATATGGGACAGGGGGGACAGATACGCAGTATTTT. Amino acids: CASSLYGTGGTDTQYF.

The genes are TRBV5-4 and TRBJ1-2, with 12 bases identical to TRBD1. CDR1 is SGHNT and CDR2 is YYREEE in the germline V gene (reference sequence). The CDR3 runs 14 residues. The trim removed 7 bases at V and 2 bases at J, leaving 3 bases unmatched. The CDR3 loop reads CASLGTGGNYGYTF. The CDR3 coding sequence is TGTGCCAGCCTAGGGACAGGGGGCAACTATGGCTACACCTTC.

The chain combines TRBV5-5 with TRBJ2-5, with unresolved D. The CDR3 loop spans 14 amino acids. Germline V lookup: CDR1 SGHKS, CDR2 YYEKEE (reference sequence). V was shortened by 9 bases and J by 2 bases, with 17 bases between the two germline ends. The CDR3 sequence is CATSDGRLQETQYF. The DNA for the CDR3 is TGTGCCACCTCGGACGGGCGTCTTCAAGAGACCCAGTACTTC.

V and J are TRBV15 and TRBJ1-1, with 7 positions matching TRBD1. V was pared by 0 bases and J by 8 bases, with 9 bases of the junction left unmatched. This CDR3 has 15 amino acids. The germline V gene has CDR1 LNHNV and CDR2 YYDKDF (reference sequence). DNA for the CDR3: TGTGCCACCAGCAGAGAGATGGGGACAGAGCGCGAAGCTTTCTTT. Translation: CATSREMGTEREAFF.

The rearrangement uses TRBV7-2 and TRBJ1-6; D gene ambiguous. The CDR3 loop spans 15 amino acids. Trimming left V 4 bases short and J 7 bases short, with 14 bases between. Per the germline V gene, CDR1 is SGHTA and CDR2 is FQGNSA. Here the CDR3 reads CASSSGPRSNSPLHF. The CDR3 DNA sequence: TGTGCCAGCAGCTCGGGCCCACGGTCAAATTCACCCCTCCACTTT.

The rearrangement links TRBV5-6 to TRBJ2-2, with no clear D. The CDR3 is 12 residues long. V lost 4 bases to trimming and J lost 7 bases, with 8 bases between them. Germline loops: CDR1 SGHDT, CDR2 YYEEEE. CDR3 protein: CASSTPYGELFF. Written as DNA, the CDR3 is TGTGCCAGCAGCACCCCATACGGGGAGCTGTTTTTT. Full variable domain (outside the CDR3, taken from reference TRBV5-6 and TRBJ2-2): DAGVTQSPTHLIKTRGQQVTLRCSPKSGHDTVSWYQQALGQGPQFIFQYYEEEERQRGNFPDRFSGHQFPNYSSELNVNALLLGDSALYLCASSTPYGELFFGEGSRLTVL.

J is TRBJ2-7 and V is TRBV5-5, with 9 bases matching TRBD2. The CDR3 spans 16 residues. With V trimmed by 0 bases and J by 4 bases, 8 bases remained unmatched. Germline CDR1 SGHKS, CDR2 YYEKEE (reference sequence). Written as DNA, the CDR3 is TGTGCCAGCAGCTTGGAATTGCGGGGGGGAAAGTACGAGCAGTACTTC. Its protein product is CASSLELRGGKYEQYF.

Of note for this clone: The sample carries other DNA sequences with the same CDR3. The chain couples TRBV14 to TRBJ1-5; D remains ambiguous. Trimming shortened V by 3 bases and J by 4 bases, and 7 bases separated the two germline ends. CDR3 length equals 13 residues. Germline-derived CDR1 and CDR2 are SGHDN and FVKESK. CDR3 in DNA: TGTGCCAGCAGCCAGTCCGGGAATCAGCCCCAGCATTTT. Protein product: CASSQSGNQPQHF.

The chain links TRBV18 to TRBJ1-2, with TRBD1 matching over 10 bases. V gave up 3 bases and J gave up 4 bases; unmatched junction bases: 11. The CDR3 is 17 amino acids. From germline, CDR1 is KGHSH and CDR2 LQKENI. The CDR3 coding sequence is TGTGCCAGCTCACCGACTACAGGGACAGGGGCCTTCTATGGCTACACCTTC. It encodes CASSPTTGTGAFYGYTF.

This rearrangement joins TRBV11-2 to TRBJ2-2; 10 nucleotides match TRBD2. CDR3 size: 15 residues. Germline CDR1 and CDR2: SGHAT and FQNNGV. With V trimmed by 5 bases and J by 1 base, 1 base remained unmatched. CDR3 loop: CASSRTSGNTGELFF. In DNA, the CDR3 is TGTGCCAGCAGCCGGACTAGCGGGAACACCGGGGAGCTGTTTTTT.

The V gene is TRBV9, the J gene TRBJ2-2; D possibly uses TRBD1 or TRBD2 (5 bases each). Germline lookup yields CDR1 SGDLS and CDR2 YYNGEE. The CDR3 has 16 residues. V was trimmed by 4 bases and J by 1 base, leaving 14 bases between them. Written as DNA, the CDR3 is TGTGCCAGCAGCCTTGGGACCTCAGGGAACACCGGGGAGCTGTTTTTT. The encoded protein is CASSLGTSGNTGELFF.

The chain employs TRBV4-2 and TRBJ2-3, with 10 bases matching TRBD2. The CDR3 consists of 18 residues. V gave up 2 bases and J gave up 4 bases; unmatched junction bases: 12. Germline V gene sequence: CDR1 LGHNA, CDR2 YNFKEQ. CDR3 sequence: CASSQPPSGLAVADTQYF. The CDR3 nucleotides are TGTGCCAGCAGCCAACCGCCCTCCGGACTAGCGGTAGCAGATACGCAGTATTTT.

A few counts support this clone. This chain connects TRBV11-2 to TRBJ1-3; no definite D call. Germline loops: CDR1 SGHAT, CDR2 FQNNGV. V lost 4 bases, J lost 0 bases, and 10 bases lay in between. The CDR3 consists of 15 residues. The CDR3 here is CASSYSPSSGNTIYF. For the CDR3, the DNA is TGTGCCAGCAGCTACAGTCCGTCCTCTGGAAACACCATATATTTT.

V usage is TRBV10-3 and J usage is TRBJ1-1; D is unclear. The CDR3 length is 12 residues. Looked up from germline, CDR1 is ENHRY and CDR2 is SYGVKD. Trimming shortened V by 3 bases and J by 10 bases, and 12 bases separated the two germline ends. The CDR3 DNA sequence: TGTGCCATCAGTGACGCCGGGGAAGGAGCTTTCTTT. It encodes CAISDAGEGAFF.

This clone was seen only once. CDR3 nucleotides: TGTGCCAGCAGCTTAGCCCGGAATAATTCACCCCTCCACTTT. This translates into CASSLARNNSPLHF. The chain combines TRBV7-2 with TRBJ1-6; D gene uncertain. Germline V lookup: CDR1 SGHTA, CDR2 FQGNSA. The length of the CDR3 is 14 residues. Trimming removed 0 bases at V and 5 bases at J, with 5 bases between.

This chain uses TRBV4-2 with TRBJ1-1, with a weak D call TRBD1 (5 bases). CDR1 is LGHNA and CDR2 is YNFKEQ in the germline V gene. The CDR3 runs 15 residues. The V and J ends lost 4 bases and 0 bases respectively, with 12 bases between them. CDR3 loop: CASSPGGVMNTEAFF. Here the CDR3 DNA reads TGTGCCAGCAGCCCCGGAGGGGTTATGAACACTGAAGCTTTCTTT.

This clone came up once. The rearrangement links TRBV19 to TRBJ1-6; 7 bases match TRBD1. This CDR3 spans 16 amino acids. The germline V gene encodes CDR1 LNHDA and CDR2 SQIVND (reference sequence). The V and J ends lost 5 bases and 11 bases, in that order; junction bases with no gene match: 15. The CDR3 bases are TGTGCCAGTAGTTTCAAGGGGGCGGGAAGGAGTCCACCCCTCCACTTT. Translation gives CASSFKGAGRSPPLHF.

This chain connects TRBV7-2 to TRBJ2-3, with D possibly matching TRBD2 (5 bases). The CDR3 length is 16 residues. The germline V and J ends were trimmed by 1 base and 1 base, with 12 bases remaining between them. Looked up from germline, CDR1 is SGHTA and CDR2 is FQGNSA. Here the CDR3 DNA reads TGTGCCAGCAGCTTAGGCGCGACCGGGGGCACAGATACGCAGTATTTT. This encodes CASSLGATGGTDTQYF.

V is TRBV14 and J is TRBJ1-6, with D hard to call. The CDR3 covers 14 residues. In germline, CDR1 is SGHDN, CDR2 FVKESK. Between the trimmed V and J ends, which lost 0 bases and 3 bases, there was a span of 3 bases. This CDR3 reads CASSQDYYNSPLHF. DNA for the CDR3: TGTGCCAGCAGCCAAGACTACTATAATTCACCCCTCCACTTT.

CDR3 DNA: TGTGCCATCAGCGGCAGGGGGCTGGAGACCCAGTACTTC. It translates to CAISGRGLETQYF. V gene TRBV10-3 combines with J gene TRBJ2-5, with 8 bases that match TRBD1. This CDR3 contains 13 residues. CDR1 ENHRY and CDR2 SYGVKD come from the germline V gene. The ends lost 6 bases at V and 5 bases at J; junction bases unmatched: 5.